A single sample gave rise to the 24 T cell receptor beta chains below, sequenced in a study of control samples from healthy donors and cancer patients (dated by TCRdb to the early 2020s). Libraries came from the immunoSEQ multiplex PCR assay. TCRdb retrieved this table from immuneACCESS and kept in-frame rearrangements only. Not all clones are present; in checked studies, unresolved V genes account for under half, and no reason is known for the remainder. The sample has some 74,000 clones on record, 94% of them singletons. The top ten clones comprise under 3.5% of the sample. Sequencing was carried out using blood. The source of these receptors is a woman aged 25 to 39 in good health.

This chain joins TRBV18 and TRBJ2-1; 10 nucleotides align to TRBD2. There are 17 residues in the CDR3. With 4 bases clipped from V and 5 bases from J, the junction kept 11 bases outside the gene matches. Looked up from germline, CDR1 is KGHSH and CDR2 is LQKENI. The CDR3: CASSLYKLAGKDNEQFF. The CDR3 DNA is TGTGCCAGCTCACTTTATAAACTAGCGGGGAAGGACAATGAGCAGTTCTTC.

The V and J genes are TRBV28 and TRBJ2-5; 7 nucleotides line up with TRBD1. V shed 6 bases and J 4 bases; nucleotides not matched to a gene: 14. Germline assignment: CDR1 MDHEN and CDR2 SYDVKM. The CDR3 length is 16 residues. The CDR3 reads CASSPTVIRDRETQYF. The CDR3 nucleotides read TGTGCCAGCAGCCCAACTGTGATAAGGGACAGAGAGACCCAGTACTTC.

The CDR3 DNA reads as TGTGCCAGTAGTCCTGGGGACAGGGCCTATGGCTACACCTTC. It codes for CASSPGDRAYGYTF. The chain is built from TRBV19 and TRBJ1-2; 9 nucleotides line up with TRBD1. The CDR3 sequence is 14 residues long. CDR1 is LNHDA, CDR2 SQIVND, per germline (reference sequence). The V and J ends lost 5 bases and 4 bases, in that order; junction bases with no gene match: 5.

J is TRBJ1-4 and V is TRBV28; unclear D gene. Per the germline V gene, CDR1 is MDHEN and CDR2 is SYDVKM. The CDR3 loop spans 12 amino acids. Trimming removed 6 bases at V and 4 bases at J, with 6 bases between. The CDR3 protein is CASRRVNEKLFF. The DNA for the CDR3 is TGTGCCAGCAGGCGCGTTAATGAAAAACTGTTTTTT.

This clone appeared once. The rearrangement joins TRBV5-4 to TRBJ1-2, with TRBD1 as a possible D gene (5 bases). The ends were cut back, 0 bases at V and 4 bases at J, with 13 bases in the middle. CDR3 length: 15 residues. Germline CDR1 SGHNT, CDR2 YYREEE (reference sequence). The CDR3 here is CASSLGQGSIYGYTF. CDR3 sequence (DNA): TGTGCCAGCAGCTTGGGTCAGGGAAGTATCTATGGCTACACCTTC. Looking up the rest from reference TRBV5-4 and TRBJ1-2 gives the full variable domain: ETGVTQSPTHLIKTRGQQVTLRCSSQSGHNTVSWYQQALGQGPQFIFQYYREEENGRGNFPPRFSGLQFPNYSSELNVNALELDDSALYLCASSLGQGSIYGYTFGSGTRLTVV.

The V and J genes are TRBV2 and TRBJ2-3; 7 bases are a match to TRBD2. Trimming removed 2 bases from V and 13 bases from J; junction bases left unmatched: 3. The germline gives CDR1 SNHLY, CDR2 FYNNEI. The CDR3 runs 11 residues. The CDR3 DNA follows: TGTGCCAGCAGTGAAATGGGGGGGGAGTATTTT. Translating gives CASSEMGGEYF.

CDR3 loop: CASTPIGHEAFF. In DNA form, the CDR3 reads TGTGCCAGCACCCCAATCGGGCATGAAGCTTTCTTT. This rearrangement joins TRBV7-9 to TRBJ1-1; unclear D gene. This CDR3 region has 12 residues. The V gene's germline CDR1 is SEHNR and CDR2 FQNEAQ (reference sequence). With 7 bases removed from V and 7 bases from J, the gap between germline ends came to 13 bases.

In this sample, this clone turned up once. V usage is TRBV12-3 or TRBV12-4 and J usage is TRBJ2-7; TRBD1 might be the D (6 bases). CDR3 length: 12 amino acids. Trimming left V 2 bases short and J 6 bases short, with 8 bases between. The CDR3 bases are TGTGCCAGCAGTTTAACAGGGTTCGAGCAGTACTTC. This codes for CASSLTGFEQYF.

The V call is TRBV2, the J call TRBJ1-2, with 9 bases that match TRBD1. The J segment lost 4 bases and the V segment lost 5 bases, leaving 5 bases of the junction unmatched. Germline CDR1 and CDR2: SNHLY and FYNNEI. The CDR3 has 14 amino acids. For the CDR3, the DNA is TGTGCCAGCAGTCCACAGGGACAGGGCTATGGCTACACCTTC. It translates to CASSPQGQGYGYTF.

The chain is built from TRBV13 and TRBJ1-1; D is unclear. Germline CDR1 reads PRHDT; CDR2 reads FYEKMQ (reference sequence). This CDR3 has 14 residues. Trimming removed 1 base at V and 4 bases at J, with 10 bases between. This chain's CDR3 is CASSLAGRGTEAFF. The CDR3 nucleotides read TGTGCCAGCAGCTTAGCGGGCCGTGGCACTGAAGCTTTCTTT.

The CDR3 nucleotides are TGTGCCAGCAGCGACAGGGGGCTGGGTGGCTACACCTTC. Encoded protein: CASSDRGLGGYTF. The V call is TRBV7-8, the J call TRBJ1-2; the match to TRBD1 covers 10 bases. The CDR3 consists of 13 residues. V trimming: 5 bases; J trimming: 7 bases; junction bases outside the gene matches: 4. Looked up from germline, CDR1 is SGHVS and CDR2 is FQNEAQ.

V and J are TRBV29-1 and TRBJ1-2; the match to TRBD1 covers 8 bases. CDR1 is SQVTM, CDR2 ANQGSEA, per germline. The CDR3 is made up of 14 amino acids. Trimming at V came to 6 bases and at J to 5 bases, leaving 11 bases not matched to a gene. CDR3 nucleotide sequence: TGCAGCGTCAGGGGGCTTTCAGCCTGGTATGGCTACACCTTC. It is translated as CSVRGLSAWYGYTF.

The CDR3 DNA sequence: TGTGCCAGCAGCTTGGGGGCGACAGCCAGCTATGGCTACACCTTC. Encoded protein: CASSLGATASYGYTF. The rearrangement uses TRBV5-6 and TRBJ1-2, with TRBD1 as a possible D gene (5 bases). V gave up 0 bases and J gave up 4 bases, with 13 bases separating them. Per the germline V gene, CDR1 is SGHDT and CDR2 is YYEEEE. The CDR3 contains 15 residues. Filled out from reference TRBV5-6 and TRBJ1-2, the complete variable domain reads DAGVTQSPTHLIKTRGQQVTLRCSPKSGHDTVSWYQQALGQGPQFIFQYYEEEERQRGNFPDRFSGHQFPNYSSELNVNALLLGDSALYLCASSLGATASYGYTFGSGTRLTVV.

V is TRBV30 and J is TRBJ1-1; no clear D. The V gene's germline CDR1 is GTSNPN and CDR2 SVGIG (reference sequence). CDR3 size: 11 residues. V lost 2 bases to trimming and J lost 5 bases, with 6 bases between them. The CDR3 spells CAWSRRTEAFF. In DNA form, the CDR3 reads TGTGCCTGGAGTCGCAGAACTGAAGCTTTCTTT.

CDR3 sequence (DNA): TGCGCCAGCAGCTTTGACAGGACGGATTCACCCCTCCACTTT. Its protein is CASSFDRTDSPLHF. The genes are TRBV5-1 and TRBJ1-6; possibly TRBD1 for D (6 bases). The ends were cut back, 2 bases at V and 8 bases at J, with 11 bases in the middle. Germline V gene data show CDR1 as SGHRS and CDR2 as YFSETQ. There are 14 residues in the CDR3.

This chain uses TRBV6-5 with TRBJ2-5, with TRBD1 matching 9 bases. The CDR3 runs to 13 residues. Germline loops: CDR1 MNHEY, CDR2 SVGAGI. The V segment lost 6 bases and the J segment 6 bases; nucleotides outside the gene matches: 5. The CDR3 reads CASSTGGAKTQYF. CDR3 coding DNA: TGTGCCAGCAGCACAGGGGGCGCAAAGACCCAGTACTTC.

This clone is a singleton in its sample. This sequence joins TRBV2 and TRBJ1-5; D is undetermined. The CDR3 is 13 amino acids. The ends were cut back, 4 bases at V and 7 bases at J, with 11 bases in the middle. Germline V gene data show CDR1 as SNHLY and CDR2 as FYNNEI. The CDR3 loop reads CASSGGEDQPQHF. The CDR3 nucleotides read TGTGCCAGCAGTGGTGGTGAAGACCAGCCCCAGCATTTT.

This chain's CDR3 is CASSDSEGSEQYV. CDR3 coding DNA: TGTGCCAGCAGCGATTCGGAAGGGTCTGAGCAGTACGTC. The V gene is TRBV2, the J gene TRBJ2-7; D gene uncertain. The CDR3 consists of 13 residues. Trimming took off 6 bases at V and 7 bases at J, with 16 bases between the two ends. CDR1 is SNHLY, CDR2 FYNNEI, per germline.

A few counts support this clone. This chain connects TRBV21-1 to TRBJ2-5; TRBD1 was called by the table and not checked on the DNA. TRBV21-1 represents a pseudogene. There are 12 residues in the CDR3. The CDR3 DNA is TGTGCCAGGGGACAGGGAGACGAGACCCAGTACTTC. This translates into CARGQGDETQYF.

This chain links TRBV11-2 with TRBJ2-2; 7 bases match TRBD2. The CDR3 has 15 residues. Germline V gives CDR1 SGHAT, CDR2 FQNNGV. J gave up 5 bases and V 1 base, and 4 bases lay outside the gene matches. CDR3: CASSLGGGKTGELFF. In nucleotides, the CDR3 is TGTGCCAGCAGCTTAGGGGGGGGGAAGACCGGGGAGCTGTTTTTT. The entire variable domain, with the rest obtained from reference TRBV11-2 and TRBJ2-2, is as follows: EAGVAQSPRYKIIEKRQSVAFWCNPISGHATLYWYQQILGQGPKLLIQFQNNGVVDDSQLPKDRFSAERLKGVDSTLKIQPAKLEDSAVYLCASSLGGGKTGELFFGEGSRLTVL.

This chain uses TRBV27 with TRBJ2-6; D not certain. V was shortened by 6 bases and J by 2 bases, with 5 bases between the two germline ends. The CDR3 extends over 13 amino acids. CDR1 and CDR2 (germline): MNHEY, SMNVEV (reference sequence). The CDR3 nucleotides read TGTGCCAGCAGGCTTACTGGGGCCAACGTCCTGACTTTC. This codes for CASRLTGANVLTF.

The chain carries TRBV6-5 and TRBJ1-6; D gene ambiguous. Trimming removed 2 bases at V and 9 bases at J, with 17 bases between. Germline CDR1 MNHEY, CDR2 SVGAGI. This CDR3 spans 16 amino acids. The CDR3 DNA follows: TGTGCCAGCAGTTACGAACGCCCGCGAGCTAGTTCACCCCTCCACTTT. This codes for CASSYERPRASSPLHF.

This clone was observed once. For the CDR3, the DNA is TGTGCCAGCTCACCTCTACAGGGTACCCGCGAGCAGTACGTC. It encodes CASSPLQGTREQYV. The rearrangement uses TRBV18 and TRBJ2-7, with D maybe TRBD1 (6 bases). The CDR3 contains 14 residues. V was cut by 3 bases and J by 6 bases, with 15 bases left in between. CDR1 and CDR2 from the germline V gene are KGHSH and LQKENI.

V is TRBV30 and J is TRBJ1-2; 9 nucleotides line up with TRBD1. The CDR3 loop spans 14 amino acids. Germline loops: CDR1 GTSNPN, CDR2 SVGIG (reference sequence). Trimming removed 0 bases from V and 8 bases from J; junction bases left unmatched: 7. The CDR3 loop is CAWSVRDRVGGYTF. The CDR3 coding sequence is TGTGCCTGGAGTGTCAGGGACAGGGTCGGCGGCTACACCTTC.